This TCR beta chain originates from a study of shared clonotypes between healthy human individuals. The J segment lost 4 bases and the V segment lost 1 base, leaving 0 bases of the junction unmatched. Germline CDR1 SGHVS, CDR2 FNYEAQ. The CDR3 is 14 residues long. As for this clone: The sample carries other DNA sequences with the same CDR3.

The table came from immunoSEQ multiplex PCR; TCRdb's copy has only in-frame clones and leaves some out. The sample shows about 1.5 million clones, approximately 96% of them seen only once. The sequencing sample was made of naive CD4+ T cells sorted from blood. The subset here: CD45RA+ positively selected. This chain joins TRBV7-6 and TRBJ1-3; 8 nucleotides line up with TRBD1. The receptor was derived from a man between 25 and 39 years old in good health. This CDR3 reads CASSLGTGGNTIYF. The CDR3, as DNA: TGTGCCAGCAGCTTAGGGACAGGGGGAAACACCATATATTTT.